The 4 T cell receptor beta chains listed next were all sequenced from one sample in a study of blood T cells in healthy people across ages. With a J-beta primer mix and a sample-barcoded 5' primer, a second PCR ran about 7 to 11 cycles. TCRdb passed the 5' RACE reads through MiXCR, listing each CDR3 protein once. The table shows about 1.4 million distinct CDR3 sequences, with around 59% occurring only once. Sequences were obtained from blood. The origin of the receptors is a man younger than 35 in good health.

The chain links TRBV20-1 to TRBJ1-5; 12 nucleotides align to TRBD1. The V gene end was trimmed by 1 base and the J gene end by 5 bases; junction bases not matched to a gene: 6. CDR3 size: 16 residues. CDR1 and CDR2 (germline): DFQATT, SNEGSKA (reference sequence). The CDR3 nucleotides read TGCAGTGCTAGAGCGCGGGACAGGGGGCATGATCAGCCCCAGCATTTT. The encoded protein is CSARARDRGHDQPQHF.

The gene calls are TRBV5-1 and TRBJ2-1, with D unclear. Trimming stripped 2 bases from V and 8 bases from J, with 14 bases between. The CDR3 contains 14 residues. The germline V gene encodes CDR1 SGHRS and CDR2 YFSETQ. This chain's CDR3 is CASSFGPSVDEQFF. In DNA form, the CDR3 reads TGCGCCAGCAGCTTCGGGCCCTCGGTCGATGAGCAGTTCTTC.

This clonotype has more than one count but fewer than ten. The rearrangement links TRBV7-2 to TRBJ2-4; D unresolved. This CDR3 spans 16 amino acids. The V and J ends lost 5 bases and 0 bases respectively, with 14 bases between them. The V gene's germline CDR1 is SGHTA and CDR2 FQGNSA. The CDR3, as DNA: TGTGCCAGCAGCGCGACACAGTTGATAGCCAAAAACATTCAGTACTTC. It encodes CASSATQLIAKNIQYF.

V is TRBV21-1 and J is TRBJ2-7; TRBD2, as called in the table, went unchecked against the DNA. TRBV21-1 corresponds to a pseudogene. The CDR3 sequence is 16 residues long. The CDR3 loop reads CASSKFRGSRPYGQYF. Written as DNA, the CDR3 is TGTGCCAGCAGCAAATTCCGCGGGAGTCGGCCCTACGGGCAGTACTTC.